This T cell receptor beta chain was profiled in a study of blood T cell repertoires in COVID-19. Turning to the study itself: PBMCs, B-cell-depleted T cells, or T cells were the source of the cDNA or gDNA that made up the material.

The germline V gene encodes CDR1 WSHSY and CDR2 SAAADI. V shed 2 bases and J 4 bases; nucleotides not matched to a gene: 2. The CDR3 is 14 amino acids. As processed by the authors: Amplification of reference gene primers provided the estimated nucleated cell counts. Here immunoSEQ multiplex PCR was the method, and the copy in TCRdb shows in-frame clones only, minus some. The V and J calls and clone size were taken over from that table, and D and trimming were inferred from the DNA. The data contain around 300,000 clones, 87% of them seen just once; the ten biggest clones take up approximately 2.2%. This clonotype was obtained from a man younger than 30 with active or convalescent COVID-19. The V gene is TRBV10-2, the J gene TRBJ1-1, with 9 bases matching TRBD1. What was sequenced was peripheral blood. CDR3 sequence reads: CASSEATGGTEAFF. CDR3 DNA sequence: TGCGCCAGCAGTGAGGCGACAGGGGGCACTGAAGCTTTCTTT.